The T cell receptor (beta chain) under discussion was sequenced for a study of blood T cell repertoires in COVID-19. Study in general: The United States, Italy and Spain provided the acute and convalescent COVID-19 samples. PBMCs, B-cell-depleted T cells, or T cells provided the cDNA or gDNA that made up the material.

This CDR3 is 15 amino acids long. V dropped 2 bases and J dropped 5 bases, with 15 bases sitting between them. In germline, CDR1 is KGHSH, CDR2 LQKENI. Per the study methods: Amplification of reference gene primers provided the estimated nucleated cell counts. Profiling relied on immunoSEQ multiplex PCR, and the TCRdb table lists in-frame clones only, not all of them. That table furnishes V, J and clone size, whereas the DNA furnished D and trimming. The profile shows 100,000 to 150,000 clones, about 80% of them singletons. The chain combines TRBV18 with TRBJ2-5; D is perhaps TRBD2 (5 bases). Sequencing was performed on peripheral blood. The receptor was derived from a woman aged 55-75 years with acute or convalescent COVID-19. The CDR3 coding sequence is TGTGCCAGCTCACCAAGCGGTTCACCGGGGGAGACCCAGTACTTC. Amino acids: CASSPSGSPGETQYF.